This is a list of T cell receptor beta chains from one sample in a study of neurological immune-mediated disorders. TCRdb ran MiXCR on the 5' RACE reads and lists one entry per CDR3 protein. The profile shows approximately 85,000 distinct CDR3 sequences, about 13% of them singletons. What was sequenced was PBMCs. The receptors were sampled from a female donor with HTLV-1-associated myelopathy (HAM/TSP). Both conserved end residues are part of each CDR3. A D gene is named only where the DNA matches it firmly. Size values are once, few and many counts, or a class for expanded clones, and some rows have none.

V gene	J gene	clone size	D gene	CDR3 DNA	CDR3 protein
TRBV7-8	TRBJ2-5	many	NA	TGTGCCAGCAGCTTTTCAGCTGGGGGGGAGACCCAGTACTTC	CASSFSAGGETQYF
TRBV4-1	TRBJ2-5	many	NA	TGCGCCAGCAGCCAAGTAATTGGTCGACTCGTCCCAAAAGAGACCCAGTACTTC	CASSQVIGRLVPKETQYF
TRBV4-1	TRBJ2-6	many	NA	TGCGCCAGCAGCCAAGGTCCTATTATCGCTCCTTTAGGGGCCAACGTCCTGACTTTC	CASSQGPIIAPLGANVLTF
TRBV12-3/TRBV12-4	TRBJ1-4	many	NA	TGTGCCAGCAGTTTAAGAACCGGGGCATTGGGTGAAAAACTGTTTTTT	CASSLRTGALGEKLFF
TRBV27	TRBJ2-7	many	TRBD2	TGTGCCAGCATTGCTAGCGGGGGTGGAGAGCAGTACTTC	CASIASGGGEQYF
TRBV29-1	TRBJ1-1	many	NA	TGCAGCGCCCCGAGACCCGTGGGCACTGAAGCTTTCTTT	CSAPRPVGTEAFF
TRBV7-8	TRBJ2-2	many	NA	TGTGCCAGCAGCCGTAACACCGGGGAGCTGTTTTTT	CASSRNTGELFF
TRBV10-3	TRBJ2-5	many	NA	TGTGCCATCAGTGACCAGGATGAGGGGCCAGAGACCCAGTACTTC	CAISDQDEGPETQYF
TRBV27	TRBJ1-1	many	NA	TGTGCCAGCAGTTTAAGTGACGCGAACACTGAAGCTTTCTTT	CASSLSDANTEAFF
TRBV4-1	TRBJ2-1	many	TRBD2	TGCGCCAGCAGCCAAGTACTAGCGGGGGTCTTCTACAATGAGCAGTTCTTC	CASSQVLAGVFYNEQFF
TRBV4-1	TRBJ1-2	few	NA	TGCGCCAGCAGCCAAGTGACCGGGGGAGTTGAAGGCTACACCTTC	CASSQVTGGVEGYTF
TRBV5-1	TRBJ1-2	many	TRBD1	TGCGCCAGCGGGACAGGGGGGAACTATGGCTACACCTTC	CASGTGGNYGYTF
TRBV5-5	TRBJ2-5	NA	NA	TGTGCCAGCAGCCATCGGACAGAAGAGACCCAGTACTTC	CASSHRTEETQYF
TRBV5-1	TRBJ2-3	many	NA	TGCGCCAGCAGCTGGGGGTTTCAGTCAGATACGCAGTATTTT	CASSWGFQSDTQYF
TRBV20-1	TRBJ2-5	many	NA	TGCAGTGCTAGAGATCTTGCAGCACAAGAGACCCAGTACTTC	CSARDLAAQETQYF
TRBV7-2	TRBJ2-3	many	TRBD2	TGTGCCAGCAGCTTAGGAGCTAGCGGGGGACTGAGCACAGATACGCAGTATTTT	CASSLGASGGLSTDTQYF
TRBV20-1	TRBJ1-2	many	NA	TGCAGTGCCCGAGACGCTAACTATGGCTACACCTTC	CSARDANYGYTF
TRBV2	TRBJ1-2	many	NA	TGTGCCAGCAGTGAAGCCTCCAGGGGTGATGGCTACACCTTC	CASSEASRGDGYTF
TRBV27	TRBJ2-7	many	TRBD2	TGTGCCAGCAGTTTATCCACCCCCGCGGGGGACGAGCAGTACTTC	CASSLSTPAGDEQYF
TRBV10-3	TRBJ2-1	many	NA	TGTGCCATCAGTGAGAGGGGATCCCACACCAATGAGCAGTTCTTC	CAISERGSHTNEQFF
TRBV6-5	TRBJ2-3	many	TRBD2	TGTGCCAGCAGTTACTCGTCACTAGCGGGGGCGGATACGCAGTATTTT	CASSYSSLAGADTQYF
TRBV5-1	TRBJ1-4	many	NA	TGCGCCAGCAGGGGGCTGGCTAATGAAAAACTGTTTTTT	CASRGLANEKLFF
TRBV5-1	TRBJ2-7	many	TRBD1	TGCGCCAGCAGCTTCGGTGGGACAGGGGGCGCCGAGCAGTACTTC	CASSFGGTGGAEQYF
TRBV28	TRBJ1-2	many	TRBD1	TGTGCCAGCAGTCCATTGGGACAGACAGCTAACTATGGCTACACCTTC	CASSPLGQTANYGYTF
TRBV6-5	TRBJ2-2	many	NA	TGTGCCAGCAGTTACGAGGGGGGGTTAAGATCCGGGGAGCTGTTTTTT	CASSYEGGLRSGELFF
TRBV9	TRBJ2-7	many	NA	TGTGCCAGCAGCGTAGATCTGGGGATCGACTACGAGCAGTACTTC	CASSVDLGIDYEQYF
TRBV20-1	TRBJ1-5	many	NA	TGCAGTGCTAGTGTTCTGACTAATCAGCCCCAGCATTTT	CSASVLTNQPQHF
TRBV7-3	TRBJ2-2	many	NA	TGTGCCAGCAGCTTAGACACGAACACCGGGGAGCTGTTTTTT	CASSLDTNTGELFF
TRBV20-1	TRBJ1-2	many	NA	TGCAGTGCTAGAGACACACAAGTCTATGGCTACACCTTC	CSARDTQVYGYTF
TRBV7-6	TRBJ2-1	few	TRBD1	TGTGCCAGCAGCCCCCGGACAGGGAGGAATGAGCAGTTCTTC	CASSPRTGRNEQFF
TRBV6-5	TRBJ2-7	many	TRBD1	TGTGCCAGCAGGTCCGGGACAGCTATCTACGAGCAGTACTTC	CASRSGTAIYEQYF
TRBV6-6	TRBJ1-2	few	TRBD1	TGTGCCAGTAGTTACCAGGGGGTGAATGGCTACACCTTC	CASSYQGVNGYTF
TRBV28	TRBJ2-1	few	TRBD2	TGTGCCAGCAGATTAGGCAGCGGGGGGTACTCCTACAATGAGCAGTTCTTC	CASRLGSGGYSYNEQFF
TRBV5-5	TRBJ2-7	few	TRBD2	TGTGCCAGCAGCTTAACCAGCGGGGGGGTTGGGGCGGGCGAGCAGTACTTC	CASSLTSGGVGAGEQYF
TRBV7-9	TRBJ1-2	many	NA	TGTGCCAGCAGCTTAGGAGCGGGGGATCCTGGCTACACCTTC	CASSLGAGDPGYTF
TRBV29-1	TRBJ1-2	many	NA	TGCAGCGTCGCGGGCTATGGCTACACCTTC	CSVAGYGYTF
TRBV5-6	TRBJ2-3	many	NA	TGTGCCGGGCGGGGTCGGGACTCCAGCACAGATACGCAGTATTTT	CAGRGRDSSTDTQYF
TRBV7-2	TRBJ1-1	many	NA	TGTGCCAGCAGCTTAGCAGGGTTTAGCACTGAAGCTTTCTTT	CASSLAGFSTEAFF
TRBV9	TRBJ1-3	many	NA	TGTGCCAGCAGCGTAGCTCCATCCTCTGGAAACACCATATATTTT	CASSVAPSSGNTIYF
TRBV5-1	TRBJ1-1	many	TRBD1	TGCGCCAGCGGACAGGTGGGTTCGGACACTGAAGCTTTCTTT	CASGQVGSDTEAFF
TRBV6-6	TRBJ2-1	NA	NA	TGTGCCAGCAGGCAGGGGACTTCCTCCTACAATGAGCAGTTCTTC	CASRQGTSSYNEQFF
TRBV5-1	TRBJ1-4	many	TRBD1	TGCGCCAGCAGCCCAGACTCCCGCAGGGGGAATGAAAAACTGTTTTTT	CASSPDSRRGNEKLFF
TRBV24-1	TRBJ1-5	many	NA	TGTGCCACCAGTGATTCTAATCAGCCCCAGCATTTT	CATSDSNQPQHF
TRBV27	TRBJ2-1	many	NA	TGTGCCAGCAGATATAGGGCTCAGGGGGGGACGCGTCGTGAGCAGTTCTTC	CASRYRAQGGTRREQFF
TRBV29-1	TRBJ2-1	many	TRBD1	TGCAGCGTAGCAACCGGGACAGGGATTCCGACGCAGTTCTTC	CSVATGTGIPTQFF
TRBV20-1	TRBJ2-2	few	NA	TGCAGTGCTCGACCGGGGCGGGAGAACACCGGGGAGCTGTTTTTT	CSARPGRENTGELFF
TRBV28	TRBJ2-7	many	NA	TGTGCCAGCAGTGTACTATTACGGACAGTATCCTACGAGCAGTACTTC	CASSVLLRTVSYEQYF
TRBV28	TRBJ1-1	many	NA	TGTGCCAGCACTTACAGGGCAGCGGTCACTGAAGCTTTCTTT	CASTYRAAVTEAFF
TRBV12-3/TRBV12-4	TRBJ1-4	many	NA	TGTGCCAGCAGTTTAACGACTAATGAAAAACTGTTTTTT	CASSLTTNEKLFF
TRBV7-9	TRBJ1-4	many	NA	TGTGCCAGCAGCGGAGGTCTGCAGAGAGAAAAACTGTTTTTT	CASSGGLQREKLFF
TRBV5-1	TRBJ2-7	many	TRBD1	TGCGCCAGCAGCCTGAATTCCGGGACAGGGGCCTACGAGCAGTACTTC	CASSLNSGTGAYEQYF
TRBV12-3/TRBV12-4	TRBJ2-7	many	TRBD1	TGTGCCACCACTCCGGGCAGGGGGCGGTACGAGCAGTACTTC	CATTPGRGRYEQYF